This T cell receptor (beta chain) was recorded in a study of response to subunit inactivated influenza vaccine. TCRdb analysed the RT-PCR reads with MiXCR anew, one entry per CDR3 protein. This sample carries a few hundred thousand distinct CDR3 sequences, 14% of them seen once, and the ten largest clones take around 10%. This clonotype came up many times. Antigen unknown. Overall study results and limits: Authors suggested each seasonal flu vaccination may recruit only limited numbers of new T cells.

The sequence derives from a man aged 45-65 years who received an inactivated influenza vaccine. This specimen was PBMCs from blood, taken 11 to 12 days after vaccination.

CDR3 amino acids: CASSQGTPGRGYGYTF. The CDR3, as DNA: TGTGCCAGCAGCCAAGGGACTCCGGGACGCGGCTATGGCTACACCTTC. This chain joins TRBV3-1 and TRBJ1-2; D may be TRBD1 (5 bases). Germline CDR1 LGHDT, CDR2 YNNKEL (reference sequence). Trimming cost V 1 base and J 4 bases, with 16 bases left between them. The length of the CDR3 is 16 residues.